The 25 T cell receptor beta chains below all came from one sample that was sequenced in a study of T cells in localized non-small cell lung cancer. Sequenced by immunoSEQ multiplex PCR; TCRdb stores in-frame clones only, minus some. The table records around 2,000 clones, roughly 21% of them present only once. The material sequenced was lung tumor tissue, taken before any cancer treatment. The source of these receptors is a male donor aged 60 or over with stage II lung adenocarcinoma.

The rearrangement links TRBV7-1 to TRBJ2-7, with TRBD1 as a possible D gene (5 bases). TRBV7-1 belongs to the ORF category, with a function that is uncertain. V was trimmed by 5 bases and J by 3 bases, leaving 11 bases between them. The CDR3 extends over 13 amino acids. The CDR3 region has the DNA TGTGCCAGCAGCCTGGACACCCGCTACGAGCAGTACTTC. It codes for CASSLDTRYEQYF.

The table lists this clone with a few counts. This rearrangement joins TRBV4-1 to TRBJ1-1, with D hard to call. The CDR3 consists of 14 residues. The germline V and J ends were trimmed by 0 bases and 4 bases, with 9 bases remaining between them. CDR1 is MGHRA, CDR2 YSYEKL, per germline. The CDR3 sequence: CASSQERVSTEAFF. The CDR3 DNA reads as TGCGCCAGCAGCCAAGAAAGGGTTAGCACTGAAGCTTTCTTT.

The J gene is TRBJ1-2, the V gene TRBV30, with a tentative D call TRBD1 (5 bases). From germline, CDR1 is GTSNPN and CDR2 SVGIG (reference sequence). Trimming took off 5 bases at V and 5 bases at J, with 12 bases between the two ends. This CDR3 has 12 amino acids. DNA of the CDR3: TGTGCCTGGGGTTTCGGGGGATATGGCTACACCTTC. Protein sequence: CAWGFGGYGYTF.

This clone has just a few counts. The rearrangement joins TRBV6-8 to TRBJ1-4; 9 positions match TRBD1. Losses at the gene ends were 5 bases for V and 5 bases for J; bases not matched to a gene: 15. This CDR3 has 18 amino acids. The germline V gene encodes CDR1 MNHGY and CDR2 SAAAGT. The CDR3 nucleotides are TGTGCCAGCAGTCCCGGGACAGGGCAAGGGGGAATCAATGAAAAACTGTTTTTT. It is translated as CASSPGTGQGGINEKLFF.

The rearrangement joins TRBV29-1 to TRBJ1-1; D is possibly TRBD1 (5 bases). V lost 7 bases and J 1 base, leaving 22 bases between the germline ends. Germline V CDR1 and CDR2: SQVTM, ANQGSEA. This CDR3 is built from 16 residues. The CDR3 DNA sequence: TGCAGCGGTTTGGGGGGTTCCGGACGGAGGAACACTGAAGCTTTCTTT. The encoded protein is CSGLGGSGRRNTEAFF. The full variable domain, with the rest looked up from reference TRBV29-1 and TRBJ1-1, is SAVISQKPSRDICQRGTSLTIQCQVDSQVTMMFWYRQQPGQSLTLIATANQGSEATYESGFVIDKFPISRPNLTFSTLTVSNMSPEDSSIYLCSGLGGSGRRNTEAFFGQGTRLTVV.

The rearrangement uses TRBV11-3 and TRBJ1-2; D perhaps matches TRBD1 (5 bases). CDR1 SGHNT and CDR2 YENEEA come from the germline V gene. V was shortened by 0 bases and J by 4 bases, with 21 bases between the two germline ends. The CDR3 covers 18 residues. CDR3 sequence (DNA): TGTGCCAGCAGCTTAGATTCCTGGGGGGAGACACTCTCCTATGGCTACACCTTC. Translation: CASSLDSWGETLSYGYTF.

The chain uses TRBV5-1 and TRBJ2-7; 11 bases are shared with TRBD2. This CDR3 has 18 amino acids. Losses at the gene ends were 0 bases for V and 0 bases for J; bases not matched to a gene: 8. From germline, CDR1 is SGHRS and CDR2 YFSETQ. The CDR3 nucleotides read TGCGCCAGCAGCTTGGAGACTAGCGGGGCTCGTAGCTCCTACGAGCAGTACTTC. Translation gives CASSLETSGARSSYEQYF. The complete variable domain, with remaining parts taken from reference TRBV5-1 and TRBJ2-7, reads KAGVTQTPRYLIKTRGQQVTLSCSPISGHRSVSWYQQTPGQGLQFLFEYFSETQRNKGNFPGRFSGRQFSNSRSEMNVSTLELGDSALYLCASSLETSGARSSYEQYFGPGTRLTVT.

This clone was counted a few times. This rearrangement joins TRBV6-8 to TRBJ2-2; D is tentatively TRBD1 or TRBD2 (5 bases each). The germline CDR1 and CDR2 sequences are MNHGY and SAAAGT. Trimming took 6 bases from V and 0 from J, leaving 8 bases between them. CDR3 length: 14 amino acids. CDR3 nucleotides: TGTGCCAGCAGAGGGACGGCGAACACCGGGGAGCTGTTTTTT. Translated, it gives CASRGTANTGELFF.

This clone ranks as medium-sized (0.01 to 0.1%). At one end the junction does not follow the germline gene, possibly because of a read error. The rearrangement joins TRBV10-3 to TRBJ2-1; 9 bases align to TRBD2. The length of the CDR3 is 15 residues. Per germline, CDR1 ENHRY and CDR2 SYGVKD. This CDR3 is CASSEGGGGDNEQFF. The CDR3 coding sequence is TGTGCCAGCAGTGAGGGCGGGGGGGGCGACAATGAGCAGTTCTTC.

The chain couples TRBV9 to TRBJ2-3; D unresolved. Germline-derived CDR1 and CDR2 are SGDLS and YYNGEE. CDR3 length equals 13 residues. Between the trimmed V and J ends, which lost 4 bases and 3 bases, there was a span of 9 bases. The DNA for the CDR3 is TGTGCCAGCAGCCTAAGGTTGACAGATACGCAGTATTTT. This translates into CASSLRLTDTQYF.

The rearrangement links TRBV11-3 to TRBJ1-2; 7 nucleotides line up with TRBD1. The V gene end was trimmed by 3 bases and the J gene end by 8 bases; junction bases not matched to a gene: 12. This CDR3 region has 15 residues. CDR1 and CDR2 from the germline V gene are SGHNT and YENEEA. The CDR3: CASSLADRAFRGYTF. The CDR3 region has the DNA TGTGCCAGCAGCTTGGCCGACAGGGCCTTTCGGGGCTACACCTTC. The variable domain in full, with the rest retrieved from reference TRBV11-3 and TRBJ1-2, is EAGVVQSPRYKIIEKKQPVAFWCNPISGHNTLYWYLQNLGQGPELLIRYENEEAVDDSQLPKDRFSAERLKGVDSTLKIQPAELGDSAVYLCASSLADRAFRGYTFGSGTRLTVV.

V is TRBV6-8 and J is TRBJ2-7, with 8 nucleotides matching TRBD1. Germline V gene data show CDR1 as MNHGY and CDR2 as SAAAGT. CDR3 length: 15 residues. The V segment lost 6 bases and the J segment 4 bases; nucleotides outside the gene matches: 11. CDR3 sequence reads: CASSSLPRGQYEQYF. CDR3 coding DNA: TGTGCCAGCAGCTCCCTACCCAGGGGGCAGTACGAGCAGTACTTC.

The gene calls are TRBV19 and TRBJ1-6; TRBD1 matches at 9 bases. This CDR3 is built from 17 residues. V lost 1 base, J lost 9 bases, and 10 bases stayed unmatched. Germline assignment: CDR1 LNHDA and CDR2 SQIVND (reference sequence). The DNA of the CDR3 is TGTGCCAGTAGTATAGTGGACAGGGGTATTTTCGGTTCACCCCTCCACTTT. Its protein product is CASSIVDRGIFGSPLHF.

The chain links TRBV19 to TRBJ2-5, with no clear D. The CDR3 is made up of 14 amino acids. The V end was cut by 3 bases, the J end by 0 bases, with 8 bases between. Per germline, CDR1 LNHDA and CDR2 SQIVND (reference sequence). CDR3 DNA sequence: TGTGCCAGTAGTATCGGCGTCCACCAAGAGACCCAGTACTTC. This translates into CASSIGVHQETQYF.

The genes are TRBV6-8 and TRBJ2-3; D is uncertain. Deletions cut 0 bases from V and 0 bases from J, with 7 bases between. Germline CDR1 reads MNHGY; CDR2 reads SAAAGT. The CDR3 is 15 amino acids. CDR3 DNA sequence: TGTGCCAGCAGTTACTCGGCCCCCAGCACAGATACGCAGTATTTT. It is translated as CASSYSAPSTDTQYF.

The chain uses TRBV18 and TRBJ1-1, with 7 bases fitting TRBD1. V shed 8 bases, J shed 1 base, and the junction held 16 bases outside the gene matches. There are 17 residues in the CDR3. In germline, CDR1 is KGHSH, CDR2 LQKENI. CDR3 protein: CASTPRQGRMENTEAFF. In nucleotides, the CDR3 is TGTGCCAGCACGCCGCGACAGGGCCGTATGGAGAACACTGAAGCTTTCTTT.

The V call is TRBV6-8, the J call TRBJ1-1, with D possibly TRBD1 on 6 matching bases. The CDR3 has 15 residues. The germline V and J ends were trimmed by 6 bases and 6 bases, with 20 bases remaining between them. The germline gives CDR1 MNHGY, CDR2 SAAAGT. This CDR3 reads CASRGGRGFGAEAFF. The CDR3 DNA sequence: TGTGCCAGCAGGGGAGGGAGGGGGTTTGGGGCTGAAGCTTTCTTT.

The V call is TRBV19, the J call TRBJ2-1, with 10 bases matching TRBD1. The CDR3 has 15 amino acids. The trim removed 5 bases at V and 8 bases at J, leaving 9 bases unmatched. Per the germline V gene, CDR1 is LNHDA and CDR2 is SQIVND (reference sequence). The CDR3 spells CASSPQTGGLDEQFF. CDR3 coding DNA: TGTGCCAGTAGTCCCCAGACAGGGGGCCTCGATGAGCAGTTCTTC.

Only a few counts were recorded for this clone. The chain joins TRBV11-3 to TRBJ2-5, with D maybe TRBD2 (6 bases). The CDR3 spans 14 residues. Germline CDR1 reads SGHNT; CDR2 reads YENEEA. Trimming stripped 4 bases from V and 2 bases from J, with 11 bases between. This chain's CDR3 is CASSSLGRQETQYF. CDR3 DNA sequence: TGTGCCAGCAGCTCCTTGGGGAGGCAAGAGACCCAGTACTTC.

This clone was picked up a small number of times. This CDR3 is CASSRYGSADGYTF. DNA for the CDR3: TGTGCCAGCAGCCGTTACGGGTCAGCCGATGGCTACACCTTC. This chain links TRBV11-3 with TRBJ1-2; D is uncertain. The V and J ends lost 5 bases and 6 bases respectively, with 16 bases between them. Germline CDR1 SGHNT, CDR2 YENEEA. The CDR3 totals 14 residues.

This clone has a handful of counts. The CDR3 protein is CASSYSSSADTQYF. CDR3 sequence (DNA): TGTGCCAGCAGTTACTCGAGCTCTGCAGATACGCAGTATTTT. This chain uses TRBV6-8 with TRBJ2-3; D is undetermined. This CDR3 has 14 residues. Germline V gives CDR1 MNHGY, CDR2 SAAAGT. Deletions cut 0 bases from V and 4 bases from J, with 8 bases between.

The V call is TRBV6-8, the J call TRBJ2-4, with a weak D call TRBD2 (6 bases). V was pared by 6 bases and J by 2 bases, with 14 bases between. The CDR3 contains 15 residues. Germline CDR1 and CDR2: MNHGY and SAAAGT. The CDR3 DNA follows: TGTGCCAGCAGCCGCCTCCGGGAGTCCAAAAACATTCAGTACTTC. It is translated as CASSRLRESKNIQYF.

Only a few counts were recorded for this clone. This chain links TRBV5-1 with TRBJ1-1, with TRBD1 as a possible D gene (5 bases). CDR3 length equals 15 residues. The V gene's germline CDR1 is SGHRS and CDR2 YFSETQ. V was pared by 0 bases and J by 1 base, with 10 bases between. The CDR3 sequence is CASSLAGGENTEAFF. The DNA of the CDR3 is TGCGCCAGCAGCTTGGCCGGAGGGGAGAACACTGAAGCTTTCTTT.

This clone has more than one count but fewer than ten. The chain carries TRBV6-8 and TRBJ1-2; D is uncertain. This CDR3 has 16 residues. The V gene's germline CDR1 is MNHGY and CDR2 SAAAGT. V shed 7 bases and J shed 7 bases, with 25 bases lying between them. The CDR3 reads CASMRGLTNPGAGYTF. The CDR3 DNA reads as TGTGCCAGCATGCGCGGCCTCACCAACCCCGGAGCTGGCTACACCTTC.

J is TRBJ1-6 and V is TRBV6-8; D remains ambiguous. The CDR3 runs 19 residues. V lost 2 bases and J 8 bases, leaving 25 bases between the germline ends. Looked up from germline, CDR1 is MNHGY and CDR2 is SAAAGT. CDR3: CASSYKQPSGRKDDSPLHF. For the CDR3, the DNA is TGTGCCAGCAGTTACAAGCAGCCCTCCGGACGGAAGGACGATTCACCCCTCCACTTT.